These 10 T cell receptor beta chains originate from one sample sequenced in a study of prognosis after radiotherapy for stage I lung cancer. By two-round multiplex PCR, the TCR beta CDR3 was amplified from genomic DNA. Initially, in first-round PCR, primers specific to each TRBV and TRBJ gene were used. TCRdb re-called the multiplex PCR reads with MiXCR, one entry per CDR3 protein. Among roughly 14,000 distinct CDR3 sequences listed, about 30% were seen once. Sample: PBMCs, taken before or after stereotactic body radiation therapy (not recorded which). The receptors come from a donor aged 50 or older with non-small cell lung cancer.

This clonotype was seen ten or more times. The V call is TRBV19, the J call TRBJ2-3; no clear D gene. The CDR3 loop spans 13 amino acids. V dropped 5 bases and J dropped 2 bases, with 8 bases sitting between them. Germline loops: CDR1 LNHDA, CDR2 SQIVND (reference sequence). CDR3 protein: CASSPQLTDTQYF. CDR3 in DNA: TGTGCCAGTAGTCCTCAGCTCACAGATACGCAGTATTTT. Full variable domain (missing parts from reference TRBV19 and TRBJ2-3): DGGITQSPKYLFRKEGQNVTLSCEQNLNHDAMYWYRQDPGQGLRLIYYSQIVNDFQKGDIAEGYSVSREKKESFPLTVTSAQKNPTAFYLCASSPQLTDTQYFGPGTRLTVL.

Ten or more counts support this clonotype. The CDR3 region has the DNA TGTGCCAGCAGCAAGCCGGGATTTATAACCGGGGAGCTGTTTTTT. Translated, it gives CASSKPGFITGELFF. V and J are TRBV28 and TRBJ2-2; possible D gene TRBD2, 5 bases. Trimming took 6 bases from V and 5 from J, leaving 16 bases between them. CDR3 length: 15 amino acids. CDR1 is MDHEN, CDR2 SYDVKM, per germline.

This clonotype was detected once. This CDR3 reads CSASATCGRYEQYF. The CDR3 DNA follows: TGCAGTGCTAGCGCTACTTGCGGGAGATACGAGCAGTACTTC. The rearrangement uses TRBV20-1 and TRBJ2-7; 7 bases are shared with TRBD2. The CDR3 has 14 amino acids. V was pared by 3 bases and J by 4 bases, with 9 bases of the junction left unmatched. CDR1 is DFQATT, CDR2 SNEGSKA, per germline (reference sequence).

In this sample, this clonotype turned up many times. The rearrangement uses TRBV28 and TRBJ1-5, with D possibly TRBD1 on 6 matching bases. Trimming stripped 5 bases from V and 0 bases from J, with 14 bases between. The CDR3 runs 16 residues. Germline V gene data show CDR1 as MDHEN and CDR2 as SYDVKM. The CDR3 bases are TGTGCCAGCAGTATATCGGGACATTATAGCAATCAGCCCCAGCATTTT. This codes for CASSISGHYSNQPQHF.

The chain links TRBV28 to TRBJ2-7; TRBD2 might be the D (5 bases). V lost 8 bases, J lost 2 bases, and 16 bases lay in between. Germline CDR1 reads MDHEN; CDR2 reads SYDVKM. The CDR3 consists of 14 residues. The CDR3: CASRQTAGTYEQYF. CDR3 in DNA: TGTGCCAGCCGCCAAACGGCGGGCACCTACGAGCAGTACTTC. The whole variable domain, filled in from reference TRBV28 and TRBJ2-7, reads DVKVTQSSRYLVKRTGEKVFLECVQDMDHENMFWYRQDPGLGLRLIYFSYDVKMKEKGDIPEGYSVSREKKERFSLILESASTNQTSMYLCASRQTAGTYEQYFGPGTRLTVT.

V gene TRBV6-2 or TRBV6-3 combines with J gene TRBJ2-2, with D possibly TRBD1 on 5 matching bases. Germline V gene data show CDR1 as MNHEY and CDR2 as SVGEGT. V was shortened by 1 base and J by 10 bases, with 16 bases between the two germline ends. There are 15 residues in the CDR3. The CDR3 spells CASSYFPGKGVELFF. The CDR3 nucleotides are TGTGCCAGCAGTTACTTTCCAGGGAAAGGCGTGGAGCTGTTTTTT.

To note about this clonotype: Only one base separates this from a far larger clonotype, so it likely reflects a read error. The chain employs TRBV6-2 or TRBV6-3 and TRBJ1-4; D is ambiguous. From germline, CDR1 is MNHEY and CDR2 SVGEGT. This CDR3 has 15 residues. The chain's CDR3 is CAISRHGRLNEKLFF. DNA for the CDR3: TGTGCCATCAGTCGCCATGGGCGGCTGAATGAAAAACTGTTTTTT.

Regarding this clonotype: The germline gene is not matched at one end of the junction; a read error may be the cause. The CDR3 bases are TGCGCCAGCAGCTTAGGTAGCGGGAGTGATAGTGGCACTGATACGCAGTATTTT. This gives the protein CASSLGSGSDSGTDTQYF. The chain has TRBV5-1 and TRBJ2-3; TRBD2 matches 9 bases. Germline-derived CDR1 and CDR2 are SGHRS and YFSETQ. The CDR3 has 18 amino acids.

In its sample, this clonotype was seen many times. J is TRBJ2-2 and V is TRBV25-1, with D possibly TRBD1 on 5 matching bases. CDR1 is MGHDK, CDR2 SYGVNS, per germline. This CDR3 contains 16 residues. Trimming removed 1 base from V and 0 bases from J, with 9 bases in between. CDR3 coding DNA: TGTGCCAGCAGTGAATTCAGGGCCCCGAACACCGGGGAGCTGTTTTTT. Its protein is CASSEFRAPNTGELFF.

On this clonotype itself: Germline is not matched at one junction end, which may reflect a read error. CDR3 loop: CASSSRWGTANTRELFF. CDR3 nucleotides: TGTGCCAGTAGTTCGCGCTGGGGGACAGCGAACACCAGGGAGCTGTTTTTT. The chain links TRBV19 to TRBJ2-2; 7 positions agree with TRBD1. Per the germline V gene, CDR1 is LNHDA and CDR2 is SQIVND (reference sequence). The CDR3 sequence is 17 residues long.